The rows below give T cell receptor beta chains drawn from one sample of a study of naive and memory T cell subsets. MiXCR, applied by TCRdb to the UMI-ligation and nested PCR reads, yields one record per CDR3 protein. The sample shows some 110,000 distinct CDR3 sequences, roughly 32% of them seen only once. The sample was central memory CD4+ T cells from blood. The receptors were gathered from a human donor in good health. CDR3s include the opening cysteine and the closing phenylalanine or tryptophan. The D gene is left open where the match is weak. Clone size, where shown, is once, few, many, or a class for clones that have expanded.

d_call,v_call,clone_size,j_call,cdr3_nt,cdr3_aa
TRBD1,TRBV7-2,NA,TRBJ1-6,TGTGCCAGCAGCTCGGACAGGGGTTTATGGTCACCCCTCCACTTT,CASSSDRGLWSPLHF
TRBD2,TRBV7-2,NA,TRBJ2-7,TGTGCCAGCAGCTTCCTAGCGGGAGGGCCTAATCCCGAGCAGTACTTC,CASSFLAGGPNPEQYF
TRBD2,TRBV19,once,TRBJ2-1,TGTGCCAGTAGTATAATAGCGGGAGGGCGAAATGAGCAGTTCTTC,CASSIIAGGRNEQFF
NA,TRBV29-1,few,TRBJ2-3,TGCAGCGTTGTTTTCGGCGGGAGAGGGGGAGATACGCAGTATTTT,CSVVFGGRGGDTQYF
NA,TRBV6-5,NA,TRBJ2-7,TGTGCCAGCAGACCCACCGGGACCACGGGCTACGAGCAGTACTTC,CASRPTGTTGYEQYF
NA,TRBV27,few,TRBJ2-5,TGTGCCAGCGCTAGAGGGGTGTGGGAGACCCAGTACTTC,CASARGVWETQYF
NA,TRBV5-6,few,TRBJ2-1,TGTGCCAGCAGCTTGGGGGCCCGGCGGGAGTTCTTC,CASSLGARREFF
NA,TRBV28,few,TRBJ2-7,TGTGCCAGCGGGAGGACCTACGGGGAGCAGTACTTC,CASGRTYGEQYF
TRBD2,TRBV10-2,once,TRBJ2-5,TGCGCCAGTACATTAGCGGGAGGACTCCAAGAGACCCAGTACTTC,CASTLAGGLQETQYF
NA,TRBV20-1,NA,TRBJ2-1,TGCAGTGGAACACCCGGGAGCACCTCCTACAATGAGCAGTTCTTC,CSGTPGSTSYNEQFF
NA,TRBV7-2,few,TRBJ2-5,TGTGCCAGCACCAACCGGGACCGCAAAGAGACCCAGTACTTC,CASTNRDRKETQYF
TRBD1,TRBV6-2/TRBV6-3,once,TRBJ1-1,TGTGCCAGCAGTTCCGGGACAGGATGGAACACTGAAGCTTTCTTT,CASSSGTGWNTEAFF
TRBD2,TRBV7-6,few,TRBJ2-7,TGTGCCAGCAGCTTAGAGGGCGGGAGTGGAATGGAGCAGTACTTC,CASSLEGGSGMEQYF
NA,TRBV20-1,once,TRBJ2-7,TGCAGTGCTAGAGCACTTTACGAGCAGTACTTC,CSARALYEQYF
TRBD1,TRBV2,NA,TRBJ1-4,TGTGCCAGCCGGACAGGGGGCTGGGAGAGTGAAAAACTGTTTTTT,CASRTGGWESEKLFF
TRBD1,TRBV24-1,few,TRBJ2-1,TGTGCCACCAGGGACAGGGACGATGAGCAGTTCTTC,CATRDRDDEQFF
TRBD1,TRBV27,NA,TRBJ1-5,TGTGCCAGCAGCCCGGGACAGGGCTTCCCCCAGCATTTT,CASSPGQGFPQHF
NA,TRBV28,NA,TRBJ1-5,TGTGCCAGCAGTTTGCCCTCCCAAAGGGGGGGTAGCAATCAGCCCCAGCATTTT,CASSLPSQRGGSNQPQHF
TRBD2,TRBV7-9,few,TRBJ2-1,TGTGCCAGCAGCTTAGCAGGTACTAGCGGGCTTAGTAGCTTCAATGAGCAGTTCTTC,CASSLAGTSGLSSFNEQFF
NA,TRBV29-1,NA,TRBJ1-2,TGCAGCGTTGAAAAAACGCACGGAGGCTACACCTTC,CSVEKTHGGYTF
NA,TRBV28,NA,TRBJ1-2,TGTGCCAGCAGTTTATTCGGGGGACAATTTTCTCCCGGCTACACCTTC,CASSLFGGQFSPGYTF
NA,TRBV28,NA,TRBJ1-4,TGTGCCAGCAGTCTCACAGGGCCTACAACTAATGAAAAACTGTTTTTT,CASSLTGPTTNEKLFF
TRBD2,TRBV6-6,few,TRBJ2-5,TGTGCCAGCAGTTACGAGGGAGGGGTTTCTGTGACCCAGTACTTC,CASSYEGGVSVTQYF
TRBD1,TRBV7-2,few,TRBJ2-5,TGTGCCAGCAGCTTAGACTTCGACAGGGGGTTGAGAGAGACCCAGTACTTC,CASSLDFDRGLRETQYF
NA,TRBV9,few,TRBJ2-5,NA,CASSVGPGQRYF
NA,TRBV28,NA,TRBJ2-7,TGTGCCAGCGGGTCGTTTGGGGACAAAAAATCCAACTACGAGCAGTACTTC,CASGSFGDKKSNYEQYF
NA,TRBV20-1,NA,TRBJ2-3,TGCAGTGCTAGCGACAGGAGCACAGATACGCAGTATTTT,CSASDRSTDTQYF
NA,TRBV3-1,many,TRBJ1-6,TGTGCCAGCAGCCAAGTAAGCTCACCCCTCCACTTT,CASSQVSSPLHF
NA,TRBV20-1,NA,TRBJ2-7,TGCAGTGCCAGCCAGTCGTGGAATCTACGAGCGGAGCAGTACTTC,CSASQSWNLRAEQYF
TRBD1,TRBV6-1,NA,TRBJ1-4,TGTGCCAGCAGGGGACCGACAGGGATCAACTTAGGTGAAAAACTGTTTTTT,CASRGPTGINLGEKLFF
TRBD2,TRBV7-9,NA,TRBJ2-1,TGTGCCAGCAGCTTCTTAGCGGGAGAGCAGTTCTTC,CASSFLAGEQFF
NA,TRBV12-3/TRBV12-4,NA,TRBJ2-7,TGTGCCAGCAGTTTCAGTCTTACTCCCGAGCAGTACTTC,CASSFSLTPEQYF
NA,TRBV20-1,NA,TRBJ2-4,TGCAGTGCTAGAGATATAGGGATAAACATTCAGTACTTC,CSARDIGINIQYF
NA,TRBV29-1,NA,TRBJ2-1,TGCAGCGCGGGGCCGCGGGGTTCCAAATTCTACAATGAGCAGTTCTTC,CSAGPRGSKFYNEQFF
NA,TRBV6-4,few,TRBJ2-2,TGTGCCAGCACCTCATCCCGAGGGCCAGAATTTAACACCGGGGAGCTGTTTTTT,CASTSSRGPEFNTGELFF
NA,TRBV20-1,few,TRBJ2-4,TGCAGTGCTTGGGATTGGCGGACGAAAAACATTCAGTACTTC,CSAWDWRTKNIQYF
NA,TRBV7-3,NA,TRBJ2-2,TGTGCCAGCAGCCACAGGAATACCGGGGAGCTGTTTTTT,CASSHRNTGELFF
NA,TRBV20-1,NA,TRBJ1-2,TGCAGTGCTAGAGATCAAGTGAGACGGGATGGCTACACCTTC,CSARDQVRRDGYTF
NA,TRBV6-5,NA,TRBJ2-5,TGTGCCAGCAGTACAATACAAACAGGGAGAGAGACCCAGTACTTC,CASSTIQTGRETQYF
NA,TRBV20-1,NA,TRBJ1-1,TGCAGTGCTAGAGATTGGGGTAACACTGAAGCTTTCTTT,CSARDWGNTEAFF
NA,TRBV29-1,NA,TRBJ2-7,TGCAGCGTTGCTAAAACCGACCCTTTGGGCGAGCAGTACTTC,CSVAKTDPLGEQYF